This TCR beta chain is from a study of T cell repertoires in cytomegalovirus infection. Study summary: Public TCR beta signature analysis indicated the presence of both CMV infection and matching HLA type.

This clonotype was detected only a few times. TCRdb re-derived calls from the reads in MiXCR, one entry per CDR3 protein. The table shows around 530,000 distinct CDR3 sequences, with 16% occurring only once. Germline lookup yields CDR1 SGHAT and CDR2 FQNNGV. The CDR3 runs to 19 residues. V was trimmed by 1 base and J by 0 bases, leaving 20 bases between them. The receptor comes from a human donor in good health (CMV status not recorded). Some clones in this sample may be carry-over from other donors' samples. The rearrangement uses TRBV11-2 and TRBJ2-3, with unresolved D. Sequenced input: CD8+ T cells from PBMCs. Here the CDR3 reads CASSLVYRTSLSSTDTQYF. The CDR3 DNA is TGTGCCAGCAGCTTAGTTTATAGGACGAGCCTCTCTAGCACAGATACGCAGTATTTT.